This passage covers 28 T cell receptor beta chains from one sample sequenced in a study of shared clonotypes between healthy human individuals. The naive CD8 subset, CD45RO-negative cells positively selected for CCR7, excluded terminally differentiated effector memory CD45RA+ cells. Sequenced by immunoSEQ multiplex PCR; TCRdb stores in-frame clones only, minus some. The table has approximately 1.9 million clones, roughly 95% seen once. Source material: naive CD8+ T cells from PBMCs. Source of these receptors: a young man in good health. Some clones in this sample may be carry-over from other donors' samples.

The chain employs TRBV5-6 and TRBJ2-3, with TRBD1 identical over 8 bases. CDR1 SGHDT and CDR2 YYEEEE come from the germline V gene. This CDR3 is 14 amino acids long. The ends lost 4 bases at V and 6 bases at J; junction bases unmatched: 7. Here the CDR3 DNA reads TGTGCCAGCAGCAAAGACCAGGGGGCTGATACGCAGTATTTT. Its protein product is CASSKDQGADTQYF. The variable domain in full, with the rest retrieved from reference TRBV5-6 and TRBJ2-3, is DAGVTQSPTHLIKTRGQQVTLRCSPKSGHDTVSWYQQALGQGPQFIFQYYEEEERQRGNFPDRFSGHQFPNYSSELNVNALLLGDSALYLCASSKDQGADTQYFGPGTRLTVL.

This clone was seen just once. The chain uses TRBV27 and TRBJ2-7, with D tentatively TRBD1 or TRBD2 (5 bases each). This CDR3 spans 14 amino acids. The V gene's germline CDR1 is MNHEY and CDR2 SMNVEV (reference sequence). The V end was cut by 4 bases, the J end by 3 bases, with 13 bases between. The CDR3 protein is CASSSSEGHYEQYF. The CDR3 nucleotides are TGTGCCAGCAGTTCCTCAGAGGGGCACTACGAGCAGTACTTC.

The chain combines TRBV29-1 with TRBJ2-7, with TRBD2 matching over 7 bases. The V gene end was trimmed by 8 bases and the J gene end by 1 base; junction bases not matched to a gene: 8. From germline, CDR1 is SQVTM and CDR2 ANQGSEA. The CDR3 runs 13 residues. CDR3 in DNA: TGCAGCATGACTAAGGGAGGGTCCTACGAGCAGTACTTC. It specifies CSMTKGGSYEQYF.

DNA of the CDR3: TGTGCCAGCAGTCCTCGGGCTAGCGGGGAGAGAACGTTCTTC. As protein: CASSPRASGERTFF. The chain carries TRBV28 and TRBJ2-1; 9 bases align to TRBD2. The ends lost 5 bases at V and 15 bases at J; junction bases unmatched: 14. CDR3 length: 14 residues. From germline, CDR1 is MDHEN and CDR2 SYDVKM.

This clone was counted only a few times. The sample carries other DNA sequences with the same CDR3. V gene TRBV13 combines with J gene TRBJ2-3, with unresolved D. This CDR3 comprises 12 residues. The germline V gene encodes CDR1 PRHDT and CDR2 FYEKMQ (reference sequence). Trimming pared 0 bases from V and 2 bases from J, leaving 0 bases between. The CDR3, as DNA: TGTGCCAGCAGCTTAGGCACAGATACGCAGTATTTT. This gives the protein CASSLGTDTQYF.

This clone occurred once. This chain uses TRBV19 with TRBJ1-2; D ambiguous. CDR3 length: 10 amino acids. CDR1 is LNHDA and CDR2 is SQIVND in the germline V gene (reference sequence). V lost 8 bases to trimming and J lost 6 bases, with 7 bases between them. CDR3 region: CASRENGYTF. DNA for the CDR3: TGTGCCAGTCGTGAGAATGGCTACACCTTC. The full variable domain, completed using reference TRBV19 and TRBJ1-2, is DGGITQSPKYLFRKEGQNVTLSCEQNLNHDAMYWYRQDPGQGLRLIYYSQIVNDFQKGDIAEGYSVSREKKESFPLTVTSAQKNPTAFYLCASRENGYTFGSGTRLTVV.

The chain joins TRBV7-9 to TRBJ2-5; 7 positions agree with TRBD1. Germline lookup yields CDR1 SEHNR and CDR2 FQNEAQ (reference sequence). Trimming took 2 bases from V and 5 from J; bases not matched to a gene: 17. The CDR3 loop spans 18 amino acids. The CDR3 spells CASSLLRYDRESRETQYF. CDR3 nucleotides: TGTGCCAGCAGCTTACTACGTTACGACAGGGAGTCGCGGGAGACCCAGTACTTC. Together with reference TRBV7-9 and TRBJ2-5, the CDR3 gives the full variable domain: DTGVSQNPRHKITKRGQNVTFRCDPISEHNRLYWYRQTLGQGPEFLTYFQNEAQLEKSRLLSDRFSAERPKGSFSTLEIQRTEQGDSAMYLCASSLLRYDRESRETQYFGPGTRLLVL.

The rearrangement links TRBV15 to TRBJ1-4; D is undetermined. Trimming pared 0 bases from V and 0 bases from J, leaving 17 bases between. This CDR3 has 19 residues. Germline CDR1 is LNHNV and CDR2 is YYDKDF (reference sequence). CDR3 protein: CATSRDSRHLSATNEKLFF. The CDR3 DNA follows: TGTGCCACCAGCAGAGATTCTAGGCACCTCTCTGCAACTAATGAAAAACTGTTTTTT.

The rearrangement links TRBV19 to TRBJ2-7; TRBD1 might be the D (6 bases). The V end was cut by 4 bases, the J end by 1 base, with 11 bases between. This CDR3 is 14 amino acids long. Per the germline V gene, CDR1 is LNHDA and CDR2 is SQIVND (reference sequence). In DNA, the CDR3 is TGTGCCAGTAGTAATCAGGGGTATTCCTACGAGCAGTACTTC. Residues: CASSNQGYSYEQYF.

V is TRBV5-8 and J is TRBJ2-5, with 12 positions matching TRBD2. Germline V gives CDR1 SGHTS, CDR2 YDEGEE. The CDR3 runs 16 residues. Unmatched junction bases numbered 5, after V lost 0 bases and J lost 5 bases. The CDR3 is CASSLEGLAGSETQYF. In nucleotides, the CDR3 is TGTGCCAGCAGCTTGGAAGGACTAGCGGGAAGTGAGACCCAGTACTTC.

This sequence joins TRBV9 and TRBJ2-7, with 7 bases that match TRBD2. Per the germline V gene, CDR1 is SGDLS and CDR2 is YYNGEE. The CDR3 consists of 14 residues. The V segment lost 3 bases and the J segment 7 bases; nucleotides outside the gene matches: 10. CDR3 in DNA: TGTGCCAGCAGCGGACGGGACTACCCCGTAGAGCAGTACTTC. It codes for CASSGRDYPVEQYF.

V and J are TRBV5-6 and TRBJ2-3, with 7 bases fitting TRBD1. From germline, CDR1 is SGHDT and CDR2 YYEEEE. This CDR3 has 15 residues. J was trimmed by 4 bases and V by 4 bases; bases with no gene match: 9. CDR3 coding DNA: TGTGCCAGCAGCCCCGACAGGGTCAGGCCAGATACGCAGTATTTT. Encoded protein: CASSPDRVRPDTQYF.

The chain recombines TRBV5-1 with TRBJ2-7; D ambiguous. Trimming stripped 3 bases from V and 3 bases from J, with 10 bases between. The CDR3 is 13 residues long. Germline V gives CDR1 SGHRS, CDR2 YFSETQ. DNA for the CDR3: TGCGCCAGCAGCTACGGGTTTGGCTACGAGCAGTACTTC. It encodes CASSYGFGYEQYF. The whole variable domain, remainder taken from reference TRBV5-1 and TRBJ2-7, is KAGVTQTPRYLIKTRGQQVTLSCSPISGHRSVSWYQQTPGQGLQFLFEYFSETQRNKGNFPGRFSGRQFSNSRSEMNVSTLELGDSALYLCASSYGFGYEQYFGPGTRLTVT.

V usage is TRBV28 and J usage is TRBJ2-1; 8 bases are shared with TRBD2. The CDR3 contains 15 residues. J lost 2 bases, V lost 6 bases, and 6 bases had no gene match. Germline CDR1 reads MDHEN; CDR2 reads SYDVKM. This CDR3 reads CASSGRDRAYNEQFF. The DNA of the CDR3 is TGTGCCAGCAGCGGGAGGGATCGGGCCTACAATGAGCAGTTCTTC.

The CDR3: CASGGTGVDTEAFF. The CDR3, as DNA: TGTGCCAGCGGGGGGACAGGGGTGGACACTGAAGCTTTCTTT. The chain couples TRBV27 to TRBJ1-1, with 10 bases aligning to TRBD1. After removal of 8 bases from V and 3 bases from J, the junction contained 6 bases not matched to a gene. Germline V gene sequence: CDR1 MNHEY, CDR2 SMNVEV (reference sequence). This CDR3 is 14 amino acids long.

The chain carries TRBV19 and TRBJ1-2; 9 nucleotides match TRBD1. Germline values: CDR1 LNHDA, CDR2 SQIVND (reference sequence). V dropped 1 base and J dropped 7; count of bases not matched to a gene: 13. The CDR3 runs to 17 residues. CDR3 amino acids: CASSIAIRTGVFGGYTF. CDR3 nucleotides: TGTGCCAGTAGTATAGCAATACGGACAGGGGTATTTGGTGGCTACACCTTC.

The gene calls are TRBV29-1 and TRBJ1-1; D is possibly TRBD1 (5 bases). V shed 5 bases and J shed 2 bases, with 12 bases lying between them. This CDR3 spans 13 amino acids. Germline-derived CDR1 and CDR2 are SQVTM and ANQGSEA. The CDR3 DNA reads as TGCAGCGTTTATGAGGGGCCCAACACTGAAGCTTTCTTT. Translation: CSVYEGPNTEAFF. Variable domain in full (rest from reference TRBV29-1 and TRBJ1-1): SAVISQKPSRDICQRGTSLTIQCQVDSQVTMMFWYRQQPGQSLTLIATANQGSEATYESGFVIDKFPISRPNLTFSTLTVSNMSPEDSSIYLCSVYEGPNTEAFFGQGTRLTVV.

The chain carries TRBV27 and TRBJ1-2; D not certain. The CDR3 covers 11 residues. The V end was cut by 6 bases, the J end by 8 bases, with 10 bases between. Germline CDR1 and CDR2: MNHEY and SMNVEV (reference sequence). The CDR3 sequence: CASSGVGGYTF. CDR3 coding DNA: TGTGCCAGCAGCGGGGTGGGCGGCTACACCTTC.

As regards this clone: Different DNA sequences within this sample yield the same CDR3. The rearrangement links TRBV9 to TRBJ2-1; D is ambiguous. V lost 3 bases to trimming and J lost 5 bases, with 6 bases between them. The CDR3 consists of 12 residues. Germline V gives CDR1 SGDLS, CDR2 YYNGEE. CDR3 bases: TGTGCCAGCAGCGCAAACGACAATGAGCAGTTCTTC. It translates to CASSANDNEQFF.

CDR3 in DNA: TGTGCCAGCCTCACTCCCGGGGGGGTGAGCTCCTACAATGAGCAGTTCTTC. Its translation: CASLTPGGVSSYNEQFF. V is TRBV2 and J is TRBJ2-1, with TRBD2 identical over 8 bases. V lost 8 bases, J lost 0 bases, and 12 bases stayed unmatched. The CDR3 has 17 residues. Per the germline V gene, CDR1 is SNHLY and CDR2 is FYNNEI.

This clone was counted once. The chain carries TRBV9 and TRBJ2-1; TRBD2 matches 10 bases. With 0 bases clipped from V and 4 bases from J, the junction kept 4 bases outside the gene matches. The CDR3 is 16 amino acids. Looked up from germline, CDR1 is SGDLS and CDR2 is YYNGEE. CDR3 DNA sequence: TGTGCCAGCAGCGTAGGGAGCGGGGGGGGATACAATGAGCAGTTCTTC. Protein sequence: CASSVGSGGGYNEQFF. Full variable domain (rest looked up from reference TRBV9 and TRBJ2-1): DSGVTQTPKHLITATGQRVTLRCSPRSGDLSVYWYQQSLDQGLQFLIQYYNGEERAKGNILERFSAQQFPDLHSELNLSSLELGDSALYFCASSVGSGGGYNEQFFGPGTRLTVL.

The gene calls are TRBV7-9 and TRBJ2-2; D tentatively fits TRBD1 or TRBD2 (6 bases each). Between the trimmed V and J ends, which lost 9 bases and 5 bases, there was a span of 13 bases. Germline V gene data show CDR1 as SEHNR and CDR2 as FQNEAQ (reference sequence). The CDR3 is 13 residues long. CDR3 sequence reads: CARGGLNTGELFF. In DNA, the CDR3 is TGTGCCAGAGGGGGACTGAATACCGGGGAGCTGTTTTTT.

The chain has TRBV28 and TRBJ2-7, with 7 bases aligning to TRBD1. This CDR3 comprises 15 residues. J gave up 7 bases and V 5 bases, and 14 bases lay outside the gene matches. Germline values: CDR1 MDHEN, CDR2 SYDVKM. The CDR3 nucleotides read TGTGCCAGCAGTCAAATCCGGGACAGTCCGGGTGAGCAGTACTTC. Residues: CASSQIRDSPGEQYF.

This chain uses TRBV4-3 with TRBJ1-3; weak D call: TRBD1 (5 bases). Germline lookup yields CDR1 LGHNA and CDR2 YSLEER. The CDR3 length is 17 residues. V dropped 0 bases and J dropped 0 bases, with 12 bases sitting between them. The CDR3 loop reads CASSQDREGPSGNTIYF. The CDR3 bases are TGCGCCAGCAGCCAAGATAGGGAGGGGCCCTCTGGAAACACCATATATTTT.

The CDR3 DNA follows: TGTGCCAGTAGTCTCAAGGATCGGTCCTACGAGCAGTACTTC. Translation gives CASSLKDRSYEQYF. V and J are TRBV19 and TRBJ2-7; D unclear. V was clipped by 5 bases and J by 1 base, with 12 bases between them. The germline CDR1 and CDR2 sequences are LNHDA and SQIVND (reference sequence). The CDR3 totals 14 residues.

The CDR3, as DNA: TGTGCCAGCAGTTTCATGGGTGACACCGGGGAGCTGTTTTTT. It translates to CASSFMGDTGELFF. This chain joins TRBV28 and TRBJ2-2; D is undetermined. With 3 bases removed from V and 3 bases from J, the gap between germline ends came to 8 bases. Germline CDR1 and CDR2: MDHEN and SYDVKM. The CDR3 is 14 residues long.

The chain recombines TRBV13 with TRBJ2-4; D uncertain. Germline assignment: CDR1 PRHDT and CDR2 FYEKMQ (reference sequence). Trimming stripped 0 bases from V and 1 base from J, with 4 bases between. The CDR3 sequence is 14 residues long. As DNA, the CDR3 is TGTGCCAGCAGCTTAGGGGAGGCCAAAAACATTCAGTACTTC. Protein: CASSLGEAKNIQYF.

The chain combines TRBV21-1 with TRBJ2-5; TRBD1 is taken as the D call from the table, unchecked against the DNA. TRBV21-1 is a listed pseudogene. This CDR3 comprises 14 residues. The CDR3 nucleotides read TGTGCCAGCAGCACTGGGGCAGTCCAAGAGACCCAGTACTTC. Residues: CASSTGAVQETQYF.